This T cell receptor beta chain is drawn from a study of Ad26.COV2.S vaccination and SARS-CoV-2 variants. Study as a whole: Once, or twice with 56 days between doses, Ad26.COV2.S was given intramuscularly.

The CDR3 has 13 amino acids. V lost 4 bases and J 10 bases, leaving 13 bases between the germline ends. Some clones are missing from TCRdb's copy, which holds only in-frame ones; the method was immunoSEQ multiplex PCR. The repertoire includes about 680,000 clones, roughly 90% of them detected once, and approximately 1.5% sits in the top ten. The treatment denotes: roughly 20 received Ad26.COV2.S at low or high dose, single or two shots; roughly 5 received placebo; per-sample allocation not given. It was on day 63 after the first vaccine or placebo injection that samples were taken. The chain combines TRBV12-3 or TRBV12-4 with TRBJ1-4, with a tentative D call TRBD1 (6 bases). The specimen was peripheral blood, collected in a trial of Ad26.COV2.S vaccine versus placebo. The sequence derives from a person between 18 and 59 years old who received the Ad26.COV2.S COVID-19 vaccine or a placebo. This CDR3 reads CASSSGARGKLFF. In DNA form, the CDR3 reads TGTGCCAGCAGTTCGGGGGCTCGGGGAAAACTGTTTTTT.